The source of this T cell receptor (beta chain) is a study of regulatory T cells in long-lasting Graves disease. Time point described: newly diagnosed GD, antithyroid drugs for less than 3 months. RNA isolated from PBMCs was used to make the TCR library. CDR1 and CDR2 (germline): DFQATT, SNEGSKA (reference sequence). This CDR3 has 16 amino acids. Arm-PCR with iRepertoire HTBI primers amplified the CDR3 regions for these TCR beta libraries. TCRdb called the multiplex PCR reads again in MiXCR, with one record for every CDR3 protein. The sample has hundreds of thousands of distinct CDR3 sequences, 15% to 20% seen once. This sample also appeared in a second study, on T cells in Graves' hyperthyroidism and ophthalmopathy. As reported in that work: HTBI primers were employed in a first-round RT-PCR of the TCR CDR3.

The clonotype originates from a woman in her forties or fifties with Graves disease. The chain uses TRBV20-1 and TRBJ2-5; 11 bases line up with TRBD2. Sequences were derived from peripheral blood mononuclear cells (PBMCs), sampled at new diagnosis, from a patient treated with antithyroid drugs. The CDR3 sequence is CSLTSGVLGDQETQYF. CDR3 coding DNA: TGCAGCCTGACTAGCGGGGTTTTGGGGGACCAAGAGACCCAGTACTTC.